This TCR beta chain was recorded in a study of blood T cell repertoires in COVID-19. From germline, CDR1 is MGHRA and CDR2 YSYEKL. This CDR3 has 15 amino acids. V lost 2 bases, J lost 0 bases, and 1 base stayed unmatched. Someone with COVID-19 had been met by exposed participants within 2 weeks before study entry. Data came from immunoSEQ multiplex PCR; TCRdb stores just in-frame clones and leaves some out. The table lists some 320,000 clones, approximately 91% of them singletons, with about 4% in the top ten. The specimen sequenced was PBMCs or T cells enriched from blood (not recorded which). The chain is built from TRBV4-1 and TRBJ2-5; 9 positions match TRBD2. The source of this sequence is a woman aged 25 to 39 who had been exposed to COVID-19. The CDR3 here is CASSQLAGYQETQYF. The CDR3 DNA is TGCGCCAGCAGCCAACTAGCGGGGTACCAAGAGACCCAGTACTTC.